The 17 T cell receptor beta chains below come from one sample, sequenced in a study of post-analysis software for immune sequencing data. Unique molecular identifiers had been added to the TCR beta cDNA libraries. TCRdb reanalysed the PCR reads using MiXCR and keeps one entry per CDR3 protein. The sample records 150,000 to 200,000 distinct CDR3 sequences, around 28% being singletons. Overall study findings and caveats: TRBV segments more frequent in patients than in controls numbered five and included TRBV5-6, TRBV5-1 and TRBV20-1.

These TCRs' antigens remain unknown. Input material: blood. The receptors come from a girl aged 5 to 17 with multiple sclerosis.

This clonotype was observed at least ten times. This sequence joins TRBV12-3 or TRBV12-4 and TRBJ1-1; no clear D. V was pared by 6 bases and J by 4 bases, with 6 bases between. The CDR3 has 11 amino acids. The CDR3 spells CASRAVTEAFF. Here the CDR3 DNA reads TGTGCCAGCAGGGCAGTCACTGAAGCTTTCTTT.

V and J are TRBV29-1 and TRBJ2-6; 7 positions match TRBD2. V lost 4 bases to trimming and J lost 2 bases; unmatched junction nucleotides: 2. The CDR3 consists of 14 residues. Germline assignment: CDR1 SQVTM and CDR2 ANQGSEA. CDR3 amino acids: CSVGGRAGANVLTF. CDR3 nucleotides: TGCAGCGTTGGGGGGAGGGCTGGGGCCAACGTCCTGACTTTC.

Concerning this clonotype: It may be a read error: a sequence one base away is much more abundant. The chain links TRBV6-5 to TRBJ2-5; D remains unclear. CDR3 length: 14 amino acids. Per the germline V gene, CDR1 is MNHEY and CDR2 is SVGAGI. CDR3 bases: TGTGCCGGCAGTTACGGGCCCTTACAAGAGACCCAGTACTTC. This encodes CAGSYGPLQETQYF.

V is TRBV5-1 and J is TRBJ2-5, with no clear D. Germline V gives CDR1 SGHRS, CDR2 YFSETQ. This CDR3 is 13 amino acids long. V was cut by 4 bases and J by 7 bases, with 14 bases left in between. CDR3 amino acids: CASSPFSAGTQYF. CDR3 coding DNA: TGCGCCAGCAGCCCTTTCTCCGCAGGGACCCAGTACTTC. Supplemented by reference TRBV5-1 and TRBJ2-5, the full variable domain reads KAGVTQTPRYLIKTRGQQVTLSCSPISGHRSVSWYQQTPGQGLQFLFEYFSETQRNKGNFPGRFSGRQFSNSRSEMNVSTLELGDSALYLCASSPFSAGTQYFGPGTRLLVL.

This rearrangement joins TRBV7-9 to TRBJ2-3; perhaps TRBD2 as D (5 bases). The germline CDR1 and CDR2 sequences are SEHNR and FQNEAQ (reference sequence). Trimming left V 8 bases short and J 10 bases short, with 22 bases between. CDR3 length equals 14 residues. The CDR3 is CASGGGRVQLAQYF. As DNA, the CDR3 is TGTGCCAGCGGCGGCGGGCGAGTCCAACTCGCGCAGTATTTT.

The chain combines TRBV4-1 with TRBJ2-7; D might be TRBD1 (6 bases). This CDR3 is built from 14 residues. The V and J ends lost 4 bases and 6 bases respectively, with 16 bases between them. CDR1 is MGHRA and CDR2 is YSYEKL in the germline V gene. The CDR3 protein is CASSRTDSLLEQYF. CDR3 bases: TGCGCCAGCAGCCGTACGGACAGCTTGCTCGAGCAGTACTTC.

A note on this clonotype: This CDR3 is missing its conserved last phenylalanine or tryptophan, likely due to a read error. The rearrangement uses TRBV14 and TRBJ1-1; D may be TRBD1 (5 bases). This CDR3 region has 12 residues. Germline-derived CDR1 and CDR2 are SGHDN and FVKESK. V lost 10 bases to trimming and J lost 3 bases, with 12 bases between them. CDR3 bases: TGTGCCAACCCACAGGAAGACACTGAAGCTTTCTGT. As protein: CANPQEDTEAFC.

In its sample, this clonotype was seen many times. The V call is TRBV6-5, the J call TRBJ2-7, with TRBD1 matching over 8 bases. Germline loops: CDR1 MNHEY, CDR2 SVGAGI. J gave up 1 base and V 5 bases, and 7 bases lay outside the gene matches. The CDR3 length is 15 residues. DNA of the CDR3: TGTGCCAGCAGTCCCTGGCAGGGGGCGTCCTACGAGCAGTACTTC. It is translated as CASSPWQGASYEQYF.

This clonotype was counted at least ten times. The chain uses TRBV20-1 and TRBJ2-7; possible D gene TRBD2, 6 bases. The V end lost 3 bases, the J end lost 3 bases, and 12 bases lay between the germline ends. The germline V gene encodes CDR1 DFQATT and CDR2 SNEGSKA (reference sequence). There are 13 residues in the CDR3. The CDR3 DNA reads TGCAGTGCTAGGGGCGGGATCGGCTACGAGCAGTACTTC. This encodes CSARGGIGYEQYF.

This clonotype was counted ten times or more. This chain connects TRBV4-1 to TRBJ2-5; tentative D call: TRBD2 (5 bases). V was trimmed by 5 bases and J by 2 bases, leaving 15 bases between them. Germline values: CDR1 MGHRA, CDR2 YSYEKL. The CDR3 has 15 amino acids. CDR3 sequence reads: CASSDLPGIQETQYF. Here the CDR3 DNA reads TGCGCCAGCAGCGATCTTCCGGGAATACAAGAGACCCAGTACTTC.

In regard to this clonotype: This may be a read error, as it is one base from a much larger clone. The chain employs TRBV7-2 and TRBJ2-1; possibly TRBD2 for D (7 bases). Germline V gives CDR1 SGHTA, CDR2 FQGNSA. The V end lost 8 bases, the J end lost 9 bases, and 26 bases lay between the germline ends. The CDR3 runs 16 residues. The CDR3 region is CASSSGGLAPGREQFF. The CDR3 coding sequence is TGTGCCAGCTCCTCCGGGGGGCTAGCGCCGGGACGTGAGCAGTTCTTC.

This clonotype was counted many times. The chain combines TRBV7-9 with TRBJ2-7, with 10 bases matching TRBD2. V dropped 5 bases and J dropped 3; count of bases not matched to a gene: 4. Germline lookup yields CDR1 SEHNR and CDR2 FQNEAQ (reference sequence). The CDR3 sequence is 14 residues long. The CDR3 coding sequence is TGTGCCAGCAGCGGACTAGCGGAGAACTACGAGCAGTACTTC. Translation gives CASSGLAENYEQYF.

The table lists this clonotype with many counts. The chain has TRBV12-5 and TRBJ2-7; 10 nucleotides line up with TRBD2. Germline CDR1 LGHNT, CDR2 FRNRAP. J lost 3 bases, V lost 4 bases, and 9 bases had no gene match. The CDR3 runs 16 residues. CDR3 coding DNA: TGTGCTAGTGGTTCCGCCTGGGCTAGCGGGAGCTACGAGCAGTACTTC. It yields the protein CASGSAWASGSYEQYF.

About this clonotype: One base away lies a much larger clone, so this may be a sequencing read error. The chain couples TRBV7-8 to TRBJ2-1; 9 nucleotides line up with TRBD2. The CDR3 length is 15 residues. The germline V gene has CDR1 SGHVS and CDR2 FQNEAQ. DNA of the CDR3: TGTGCCGGCAGCCCGAGCGGGAGGCAGAACAATGAGCAGTTCTTC. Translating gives CAGSPSGRQNNEQFF. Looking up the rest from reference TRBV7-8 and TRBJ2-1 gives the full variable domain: GAGVSQSPRYKVAKRGQDVALRCDPISGHVSLFWYQQALGQGPEFLTYFQNEAQLDKSGLPSDRFFAERPEGSVSTLKIQRTQQEDSAVYLCAGSPSGRQNNEQFFGPGTRLTVL.

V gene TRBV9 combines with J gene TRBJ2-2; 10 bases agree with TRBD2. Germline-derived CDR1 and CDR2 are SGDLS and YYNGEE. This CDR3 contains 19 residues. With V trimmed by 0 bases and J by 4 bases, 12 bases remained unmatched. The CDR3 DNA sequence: TGTGCCAGCAGCGTAGACCTAGCGGGAGACCGGGGTGCCACCGGGGAGCTGTTTTTT. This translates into CASSVDLAGDRGATGELFF.

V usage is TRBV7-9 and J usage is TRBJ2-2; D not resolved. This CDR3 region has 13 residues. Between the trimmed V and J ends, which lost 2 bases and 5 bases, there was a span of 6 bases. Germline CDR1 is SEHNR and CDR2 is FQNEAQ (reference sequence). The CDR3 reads CASSLPGTGELFF. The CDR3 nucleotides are TGTGCCAGCAGCTTACCCGGGACCGGGGAGCTGTTTTTT.

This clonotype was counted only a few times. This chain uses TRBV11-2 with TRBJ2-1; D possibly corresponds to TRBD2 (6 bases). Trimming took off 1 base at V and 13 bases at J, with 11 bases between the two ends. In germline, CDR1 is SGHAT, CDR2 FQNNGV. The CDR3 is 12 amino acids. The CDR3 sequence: CASSLAGDEQFF. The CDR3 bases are TGTGCCAGCAGCTTAGCGGGAGACGAACAGTTCTTC.